This T cell receptor beta chain was recovered during a study of control samples from healthy donors and cancer patients. The table came from immunoSEQ multiplex PCR; TCRdb's copy has only in-frame clones and leaves some out. Among 130,000 or so clones listed, around 86% were seen once. Germline V gives CDR1 LNHDA, CDR2 SQIVND (reference sequence). Trimming at V came to 9 bases and at J to 5 bases, leaving 15 bases not matched to a gene. The CDR3 has 16 amino acids. The chain has TRBV19 and TRBJ2-5; 10 bases match TRBD2. The origin of this receptor is a man aged 40-50 years in good health. Material for sequencing was blood. The CDR3 nucleotides are TGTGCCAGCAAGCGGGGGGCTAGCGGGGGCACGGAGACCCAGTACTTC. Translated: CASKRGASGGTETQYF.